This T cell receptor beta chain was retrieved from a study of shared clonotypes between healthy human individuals. Overall study results and limits: Researchers found naive subsets generally carried larger estimated richness than memory subsets.

Profiling relied on immunoSEQ multiplex PCR, and the TCRdb table lists in-frame clones only, not all of them. The sample holds under 750,000 clones, 55% to 80% seen once. CDR3 length equals 15 residues. Losses at the gene ends were 5 bases for V and 3 bases for J; bases not matched to a gene: 6. CDR1 and CDR2 (germline): SGHTA, FQGNSA. As for this clone: Its antigen is still unknown.

The sample comprised memory CD4+ T cells sorted from blood. The subset denotes: CD45RA-negative fraction. The sequence derives from a woman in her 30s in good health. This chain links TRBV7-2 with TRBJ2-5; 10 bases are shared with TRBD1. The CDR3 is CASSPDRGREETQYF. The CDR3 DNA reads TGTGCCAGCAGCCCCGACAGGGGGCGGGAAGAGACCCAGTACTTC.